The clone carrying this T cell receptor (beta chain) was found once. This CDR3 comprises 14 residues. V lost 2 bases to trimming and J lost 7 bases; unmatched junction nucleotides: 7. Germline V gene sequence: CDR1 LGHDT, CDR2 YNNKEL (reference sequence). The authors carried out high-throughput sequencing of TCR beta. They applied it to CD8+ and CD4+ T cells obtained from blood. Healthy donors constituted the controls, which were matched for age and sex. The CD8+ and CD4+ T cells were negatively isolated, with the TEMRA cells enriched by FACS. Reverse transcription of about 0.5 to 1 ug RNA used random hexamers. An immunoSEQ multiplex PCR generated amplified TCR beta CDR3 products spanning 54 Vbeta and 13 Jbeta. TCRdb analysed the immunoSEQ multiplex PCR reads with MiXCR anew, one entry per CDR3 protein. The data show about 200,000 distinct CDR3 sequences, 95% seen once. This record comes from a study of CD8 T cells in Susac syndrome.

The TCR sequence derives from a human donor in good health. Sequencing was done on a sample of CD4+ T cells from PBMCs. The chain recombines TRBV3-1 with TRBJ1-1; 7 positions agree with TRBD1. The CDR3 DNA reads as TGTGCCAGCAGCCAAACCCCAGGGGGTCATGAAGCTTTCTTT. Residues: CASSQTPGGHEAFF.